The 24 T cell receptor beta chains below come from one sample, sequenced in a study of spatial heterogeneity in lung cancer. The time point denotes: sample taken at primary tumor resection. Tumor, nontumor lung or frozen PBMC supplied whole RNA, sequenced without sorting. TCRdb fed the 5' RACE reads into MiXCR, producing one record per CDR3 protein. Here the sample spans under 100,000 distinct CDR3 sequences, roughly 8.7% being singletons. Here the sequenced sample was PBMCs, taken at surgery. The receptor source for this set is a male donor with early-stage non-small cell lung cancer.

This clonotype was counted only a few times. The V call is TRBV7-9, the J call TRBJ2-1; D call uncertain. CDR1 SEHNR and CDR2 FQNEAQ come from the germline V gene (reference sequence). The CDR3 runs to 13 residues. With 3 bases removed from V and 7 bases from J, the gap between germline ends came to 10 bases. CDR3 nucleotide sequence: TGTGCCAGCAGCTTTTTGAACAATAATGAGCAGTTCTTC. Residues: CASSFLNNNEQFF.

For this clonotype: A much larger clone differs from this one at a single base, so this may be a read error. This sequence joins TRBV10-3 and TRBJ2-5; D may be TRBD2 (6 bases). Germline lookup yields CDR1 ENHRY and CDR2 SYGVKD. This CDR3 comprises 12 residues. V was pared by 6 bases and J by 5 bases, with 10 bases between. CDR3 sequence reads: CAISSSVETQYF. In DNA form, the CDR3 reads TGTGCCATCAGCTCTAGCGTGGAGACCCAGTACTTC.

This clonotype was detected ten times or more. The chain couples TRBV20-1 to TRBJ2-7, with D tentatively TRBD2 (6 bases). Trimming took 3 bases from V and 3 from J, leaving 18 bases between them. The germline gives CDR1 DFQATT, CDR2 SNEGSKA (reference sequence). The CDR3 is 15 amino acids. In DNA, the CDR3 is TGCAGTGCTAGGCCCCAGGGTTCGGGACTCTACGAGCAGTACTTC. Translating it yields CSARPQGSGLYEQYF.

The chain recombines TRBV6-6 with TRBJ2-4; tentatively, D is TRBD1 (6 bases). V lost 6 bases, J lost 2 bases, and 14 bases lay in between. Germline lookup yields CDR1 MNHNY and CDR2 SVGAGI (reference sequence). This CDR3 contains 15 residues. CDR3 region: CASRRTDRTKNIQYF. CDR3 DNA: TGTGCCAGCAGACGGACAGATCGGACCAAAAACATTCAGTACTTC.

There are many counts of this clonotype. This chain links TRBV29-1 with TRBJ2-1; D possibly corresponds to TRBD2 (5 bases). This CDR3 has 13 amino acids. Trimming removed 7 bases from V and 2 bases from J, with 12 bases in between. Germline V gene lookup returns CDR1 SQVTM and CDR2 ANQGSEA. The CDR3 coding sequence is TGCAGCGGAAAAGACTACACCTACAATGAGCAGTTCTTC. As protein: CSGKDYTYNEQFF.

This clonotype appeared a few times. The rearrangement links TRBV10-2 to TRBJ2-7; the D is unclear. The V end lost 4 bases, the J end lost 6 bases, and 7 bases lay between the germline ends. The germline gives CDR1 WSHSY, CDR2 SAAADI. The CDR3 has 11 residues. DNA for the CDR3: TGCGCCAGCAGTGCCCTCTCCGAGCAGTACTTC. It encodes CASSALSEQYF.

The chain carries TRBV20-1 and TRBJ2-7, with D tentatively TRBD2 (5 bases). This CDR3 region has 15 residues. Trimming pared 1 base from V and 3 bases from J, leaving 16 bases between. CDR1 DFQATT and CDR2 SNEGSKA come from the germline V gene (reference sequence). As DNA, the CDR3 is TGCAGTGCTAGAGGGTCTTTCGAGCGGAGCTACGAGCAGTACTTC. Encoded protein: CSARGSFERSYEQYF.

This clonotype was recorded a few times. The V call is TRBV9, the J call TRBJ2-1; the D gene is possibly TRBD2 (7 bases). The CDR3 totals 14 residues. Trimming pared 3 bases from V and 8 bases from J, leaving 15 bases between. The germline CDR1 and CDR2 sequences are SGDLS and YYNGEE. DNA for the CDR3: TGTGCCAGCAGCGCCCTCGGGGGGCGGGATGAGCAGTTCTTC. Protein: CASSALGGRDEQFF.

This clonotype came up many times. The chain joins TRBV4-3 to TRBJ2-1, with TRBD1 matching 8 bases. The germline CDR1 and CDR2 sequences are LGHNA and YSLEER. The CDR3 sequence is 14 residues long. J lost 7 bases, V lost 4 bases, and 6 bases had no gene match. CDR3 loop: CASSRTGFGNEQFF. Here the CDR3 DNA reads TGCGCCAGCAGCCGGACAGGGTTCGGGAATGAGCAGTTCTTC.

The table lists this clonotype with a few counts. V usage is TRBV12-3 or TRBV12-4 and J usage is TRBJ2-7, with D perhaps matching TRBD2 (5 bases). This CDR3 is 15 amino acids long. V was pared by 0 bases and J by 3 bases, with 12 bases between. CDR3 coding DNA: TGTGCCAGCAGTTTAGCTCACGGGGTGAACTACGAGCAGTACTTC. It encodes CASSLAHGVNYEQYF.

The gene calls are TRBV5-1 and TRBJ2-1; 7 bases fit TRBD2. J was trimmed by 3 bases and V by 2 bases; bases with no gene match: 5. Germline values: CDR1 SGHRS, CDR2 YFSETQ. The CDR3 loop spans 15 amino acids. The CDR3 bases are TGCGCCAGCAGCTTCAGGGCGGGAGACTACAATGAGCAGTTCTTC. It is translated as CASSFRAGDYNEQFF.

This clonotype occurred many times. The V and J genes are TRBV5-4 and TRBJ1-6; D ambiguous. Deletions cut 3 bases from V and 0 bases from J, with 10 bases between. Germline CDR1 and CDR2: SGHNT and YYREEE (reference sequence). The CDR3 length is 16 residues. DNA of the CDR3: TGTGCCAGCAGCTCCTACTCGAGCTCCTATAATTCACCCCTCCACTTT. It specifies CASSSYSSSYNSPLHF. The variable domain in full, with the rest retrieved from reference TRBV5-4 and TRBJ1-6, is ETGVTQSPTHLIKTRGQQVTLRCSSQSGHNTVSWYQQALGQGPQFIFQYYREEENGRGNFPPRFSGLQFPNYSSELNVNALELDDSALYLCASSSYSSSYNSPLHFGNGTRLTVT.

In its sample, this clonotype was seen a few times. J is TRBJ2-7 and V is TRBV6-2 or TRBV6-3, with D possibly TRBD1 on 8 matching bases. The CDR3 is 16 amino acids. Trimming cost V 2 bases and J 1 base, with 15 bases left between them. Germline CDR1 reads MNHEY; CDR2 reads SVGEGT. The CDR3 reads CASSYAHRGGSYEQYF. In nucleotides, the CDR3 is TGTGCCAGCAGTTACGCTCACAGGGGGGGATCCTACGAGCAGTACTTC.

This clonotype was counted many times. The genes are TRBV14 and TRBJ2-7, with D unclear. V lost 1 base to trimming and J lost 7 bases, with 17 bases between them. The CDR3 is 15 amino acids. The germline V gene encodes CDR1 SGHDN and CDR2 FVKESK. The CDR3 nucleotides are TGTGCCAGCAGCCAAGTCAAGAGCGTGCCGTGGGAGCAGTACTTC. This translates into CASSQVKSVPWEQYF.

This clonotype was seen a handful of times. V is TRBV6-5 and J is TRBJ2-5; D ambiguous. Germline V CDR1 and CDR2: MNHEY, SVGAGI. The V end lost 0 bases, the J end lost 6 bases, and 2 bases lay between the germline ends. The CDR3 is 11 amino acids. CDR3 DNA: TGTGCCAGCAGTTACTCAAAGACCCAGTACTTC. It codes for CASSYSKTQYF.

There are a few counts of this clonotype. This chain joins TRBV6-2 or TRBV6-3 and TRBJ1-4; D gene uncertain. V gave up 8 bases and J gave up 6 bases, with 16 bases separating them. The V gene's germline CDR1 is MNHEY and CDR2 SVGEGT. The CDR3 extends over 14 amino acids. DNA of the CDR3: TGTGCCAGCGGGAGGTTAGTGCACGATGAAAAACTGTTTTTT. Encoded protein: CASGRLVHDEKLFF.

This clonotype occurred a few times. This chain uses TRBV29-1 with TRBJ1-2, with TRBD1 matching 11 bases. Per the germline V gene, CDR1 is SQVTM and CDR2 is ANQGSEA. CDR3 length: 15 amino acids. V gave up 5 bases and J gave up 1 base; unmatched junction bases: 6. The CDR3 sequence is CSVLPGTGGNYGYTF. The CDR3 nucleotides are TGCAGCGTTCTCCCCGGGACAGGGGGTAACTATGGCTACACCTTC.

The chain joins TRBV10-1 to TRBJ2-3; D unresolved. CDR3 length: 12 residues. In germline, CDR1 is WNHNN, CDR2 SYGVQD (reference sequence). V lost 3 bases to trimming and J lost 0 bases, with 1 base between them. In DNA, the CDR3 is TGCGCCAGCAGTGACAGCACAGATACGCAGTATTTT. Residues: CASSDSTDTQYF.

This clonotype was recorded at least ten times. The genes are TRBV3-1 and TRBJ1-1, with 9 positions matching TRBD1. This CDR3 contains 15 residues. Germline V gene lookup returns CDR1 LGHDT and CDR2 YNNKEL (reference sequence). With V trimmed by 4 bases and J by 5 bases, 8 bases remained unmatched. As DNA, the CDR3 is TGTGCCAGCAGCCCCCCGGGACAGGGTATGACTGAAGCTTTCTTT. Amino acids: CASSPPGQGMTEAFF.

V usage is TRBV6-1 and J usage is TRBJ2-7; 7 positions match TRBD1. J was trimmed by 6 bases and V by 7 bases; bases with no gene match: 12. Germline loops: CDR1 MNHNS, CDR2 SASEGT. This CDR3 is built from 14 residues. CDR3 protein: CASNLDRVSGEQYF. The CDR3, as DNA: TGTGCCAGCAACCTTGACAGGGTTTCGGGCGAGCAGTACTTC.

Only a few counts were recorded for this clonotype. J is TRBJ2-1 and V is TRBV29-1; D may correspond to TRBD1 or TRBD2 (6 bases each). V was trimmed by 7 bases and J by 8 bases, leaving 21 bases between them. CDR1 is SQVTM, CDR2 ANQGSEA, per germline. This CDR3 spans 14 amino acids. The CDR3 reads CSAPRDGGRYEQFF. CDR3 coding DNA: TGCAGCGCCCCGAGGGATGGGGGGCGATATGAGCAGTTCTTC.

This clonotype appeared many times. The V gene is TRBV7-9, the J gene TRBJ1-5; D unclear. The V and J ends lost 1 base and 4 bases respectively, with 11 bases between them. CDR3 length equals 15 residues. The V gene's germline CDR1 is SEHNR and CDR2 FQNEAQ (reference sequence). CDR3 sequence: CASSLGSGGNQPQHF. CDR3 coding DNA: TGTGCCAGCAGCTTAGGCTCCGGTGGGAATCAGCCCCAGCATTTT.

The chain uses TRBV28 and TRBJ1-1; D unresolved. V lost 3 bases to trimming and J lost 5 bases, with 13 bases between them. This CDR3 has 14 amino acids. Germline CDR1 is MDHEN and CDR2 is SYDVKM. The CDR3 nucleotides are TGTGCCAGCAGTTTGGCGGCCTCCGGTACTGAAGCTTTCTTT. This codes for CASSLAASGTEAFF. Looking up the rest from reference TRBV28 and TRBJ1-1 gives the full variable domain: DVKVTQSSRYLVKRTGEKVFLECVQDMDHENMFWYRQDPGLGLRLIYFSYDVKMKEKGDIPEGYSVSREKKERFSLILESASTNQTSMYLCASSLAASGTEAFFGQGTRLTVV.

The genes are TRBV9 and TRBJ2-7; 7 positions match TRBD2. The V gene's germline CDR1 is SGDLS and CDR2 YYNGEE. The CDR3 runs 14 residues. Unmatched junction bases numbered 6, after V lost 0 bases and J lost 6 bases. The CDR3 protein is CASSVVGGNGEQYF. Here the CDR3 DNA reads TGTGCCAGCAGCGTAGTGGGAGGGAATGGCGAGCAGTACTTC.